The 27 T cell receptor beta chains below were found in one sample sequenced in a study of T cells in localized non-small cell lung cancer (dated by TCRdb to 2019 to 2021). The library was prepared using the immunoSEQ multiplex PCR assay. Held by TCRdb, this immuneACCESS table contains in-frame sequences only and omits some clones. Under half of the omission traces to an unresolved V gene where checked; the cause of the rest is unknown. The sample table holds tens of thousands of clones, of which around 94% were seen once. Around 0.77% of the sample lies in the top ten. Sequencing used peripheral blood, obtained before any cancer treatment. Receptors originate from a woman aged 35 to 70 with stage I lung adenocarcinoma.

The chain links TRBV9 to TRBJ1-1; D is uncertain. Trimming pared 3 bases from V and 6 bases from J, leaving 15 bases between. The CDR3 extends over 14 amino acids. Germline values: CDR1 SGDLS, CDR2 YYNGEE. CDR3 nucleotide sequence: TGTGCCAGCAGCGCCACCGTTGGTGGGTCTGAAGCTTTCTTT. It specifies CASSATVGGSEAFF.

The chain combines TRBV28 with TRBJ2-2; perhaps TRBD2 as D (5 bases). Trimming pared 10 bases from V and 7 bases from J, leaving 13 bases between. The CDR3 contains 12 residues. Germline CDR1 is MDHEN and CDR2 is SYDVKM. The CDR3 coding sequence is TGTGCCACCGAACGGGGTCACGGGGAGCTGTTTTTT. It yields the protein CATERGHGELFF.

The CDR3 region is CASSQASVTSIYEQYF. As DNA, the CDR3 is TGCGCCAGCAGCCAAGCGTCCGTGACTAGCATCTACGAGCAGTACTTC. The V call is TRBV4-1, the J call TRBJ2-7; 7 bases map to TRBD2. Per germline, CDR1 MGHRA and CDR2 YSYEKL. The CDR3 covers 16 residues. The V segment lost 1 base and the J segment 3 bases; nucleotides outside the gene matches: 9.

The J gene is TRBJ2-7, the V gene TRBV7-3; 8 bases map to TRBD1. Trimming at V came to 1 base and at J to 6 bases, leaving 5 bases not matched to a gene. Germline values: CDR1 SGHTA, CDR2 FQGTGA. The length of the CDR3 is 14 residues. The CDR3 DNA reads as TGTGCCAGCAGCTTAAGGGGGACAGGAACCGAGCAGTACTTC. Translation gives CASSLRGTGTEQYF. The variable domain in full, with the rest retrieved from reference TRBV7-3 and TRBJ2-7, is GAGVSQTPSNKVTEKGKYVELRCDPISGHTALYWYRQSLGQGPEFLIYFQGTGAADDSGLPNDRFFAVRPEGSVSTLKIQRTERGDSAVYLCASSLRGTGTEQYFGPGTRLTVT.

The J gene is TRBJ2-1, the V gene TRBV5-6; D ambiguous. V lost 1 base, J lost 0 bases, and 8 bases lay in between. Germline V gives CDR1 SGHDT, CDR2 YYEEEE. This CDR3 has 15 amino acids. CDR3 coding DNA: TGTGCCAGCAGCTTGCGGCAGAGCTCCTACAATGAGCAGTTCTTC. Residues: CASSLRQSSYNEQFF.

The CDR3 reads CATSGGLPTYEQYF. The CDR3 DNA follows: TGTGCCACCTCTGGAGGGTTACCGACCTACGAGCAGTACTTC. V gene TRBV28 combines with J gene TRBJ2-7; a weak D match, TRBD2 (6 bases). Trimming pared 10 bases from V and 2 bases from J, leaving 18 bases between. Germline CDR1 is MDHEN and CDR2 is SYDVKM. The CDR3 length is 14 residues.

The chain is built from TRBV9 and TRBJ2-1, with 15 positions matching TRBD2. The CDR3 runs 16 residues. Trimming removed 4 bases from V and 4 bases from J; junction bases left unmatched: 3. Germline V gene lookup returns CDR1 SGDLS and CDR2 YYNGEE. This CDR3 reads CASSRTSGRDYNEQFF. CDR3 bases: TGTGCCAGCAGCCGGACTAGCGGGAGGGATTACAATGAGCAGTTCTTC.

This clone was seen only once. The V call is TRBV6-5, the J call TRBJ2-1; D call uncertain. Trimming left V 7 bases short and J 7 bases short, with 8 bases between. The CDR3 spans 11 residues. The germline gives CDR1 MNHEY, CDR2 SVGAGI. Here the CDR3 reads CASTSWNEQFF. The CDR3 DNA reads as TGTGCCAGCACCTCTTGGAATGAGCAGTTCTTC.

The V gene is TRBV4-2, the J gene TRBJ2-1; no clear D. Trimming removed 0 bases at V and 9 bases at J, with 15 bases between. This CDR3 contains 15 residues. Germline CDR1 reads LGHNA; CDR2 reads YNFKEQ. CDR3 DNA sequence: TGTGCCAGCAGCCAAGACTCACGGGCTAGTAGTGAGCAGTTCTTC. Protein sequence: CASSQDSRASSEQFF.

The chain is built from TRBV6-5 and TRBJ2-7; tentatively, D is TRBD2 (6 bases). This CDR3 region has 13 residues. V was clipped by 6 bases and J by 9 bases, with 18 bases between them. In germline, CDR1 is MNHEY, CDR2 SVGAGI. This CDR3 reads CASSFNRDSRQYF. In DNA form, the CDR3 reads TGTGCCAGCAGCTTTAACCGGGACTCCCGGCAGTACTTC.

The rearrangement links TRBV27 to TRBJ2-5; D may be TRBD2 (6 bases). This CDR3 contains 13 residues. The ends were cut back, 4 bases at V and 5 bases at J, with 11 bases in the middle. Germline V gene sequence: CDR1 MNHEY, CDR2 SMNVEV (reference sequence). The CDR3 DNA follows: TGTGCCAGCAGTTCCCGGGACTCCGAGACCCAGTACTTC. Protein product: CASSSRDSETQYF.

V is TRBV19 and J is TRBJ2-5; D may match TRBD1 or TRBD2 (6 bases each). Trimming pared 5 bases from V and 1 base from J, leaving 11 bases between. The CDR3 has 14 residues. Germline-derived CDR1 and CDR2 are LNHDA and SQIVND (reference sequence). CDR3 residues: CASSPRGRQETQYF. CDR3 nucleotide sequence: TGTGCCAGTAGTCCACGGGGGCGCCAAGAGACCCAGTACTTC. Full variable domain (remainder filled in from reference TRBV19 and TRBJ2-5): DGGITQSPKYLFRKEGQNVTLSCEQNLNHDAMYWYRQDPGQGLRLIYYSQIVNDFQKGDIAEGYSVSREKKESFPLTVTSAQKNPTAFYLCASSPRGRQETQYFGPGTRLLVL.

J is TRBJ2-2 and V is TRBV27; D unresolved. Germline CDR1 is MNHEY and CDR2 is SMNVEV (reference sequence). The ends were cut back, 6 bases at V and 8 bases at J, with 19 bases in the middle. The CDR3 consists of 15 residues. The CDR3 spells CASRDQNVGLGELFF. CDR3 nucleotides: TGTGCCAGCAGAGACCAAAATGTTGGTCTGGGGGAGCTGTTTTTT.

V gene TRBV4-1 combines with J gene TRBJ2-3, with 8 bases fitting TRBD1. After removal of 4 bases from V and 5 bases from J, the junction contained 14 bases not matched to a gene. Germline loops: CDR1 MGHRA, CDR2 YSYEKL. This CDR3 spans 17 amino acids. The CDR3 loop reads CASSPRRRGREGDTQYF. The CDR3, as DNA: TGCGCCAGCAGCCCAAGACGCAGGGGGCGCGAAGGAGATACGCAGTATTTT.

This clone appeared a single time. The rearrangement links TRBV6-6 to TRBJ2-3; 9 bases match TRBD1. The V gene's germline CDR1 is MNHNY and CDR2 SVGAGI (reference sequence). The CDR3 has 15 residues. The ends lost 4 bases at V and 5 bases at J; junction bases unmatched: 7. DNA for the CDR3: TGTGCCAGCAGTTCTCCGGGACAGGGTCAAGATACGCAGTATTTT. As protein: CASSSPGQGQDTQYF.

This chain joins TRBV5-6 and TRBJ1-6; unclear D gene. Germline V lookup: CDR1 SGHDT, CDR2 YYEEEE. The ends were cut back, 4 bases at V and 7 bases at J, with 15 bases in the middle. The CDR3 loop spans 15 amino acids. CDR3 sequence reads: CASSPGPPWNSPLHF. DNA of the CDR3: TGTGCCAGCAGCCCCGGGCCCCCGTGGAATTCACCCCTCCACTTT.

V and J are TRBV6-5 and TRBJ1-1; D possibly corresponds to TRBD1 (6 bases). V lost 6 bases and J lost 10, with 12 bases in between. The CDR3 length is 11 residues. The V gene's germline CDR1 is MNHEY and CDR2 SVGAGI. The CDR3 is CASSAGQIAFF. In nucleotides, the CDR3 is TGTGCCAGCAGCGCAGGACAGATAGCTTTCTTT.

The V and J genes are TRBV2 and TRBJ1-2; D is undetermined. V lost 7 bases and J 5 bases, leaving 14 bases between the germline ends. Germline CDR1 is SNHLY and CDR2 is FYNNEI. This CDR3 spans 13 amino acids. CDR3 protein: CASIFPQGYGYTF. Here the CDR3 DNA reads TGTGCCAGCATTTTCCCACAAGGGTATGGCTACACCTTC.

The chain has TRBV4-3 and TRBJ1-5, with 8 bases identical to TRBD1. Germline values: CDR1 LGHNA, CDR2 YSLEER. The CDR3 extends over 15 amino acids. V was pared by 0 bases and J by 5 bases, with 3 bases of the junction left unmatched. CDR3 sequence reads: CASSQEWTGYQPQHF. Here the CDR3 DNA reads TGCGCCAGCAGCCAAGAATGGACAGGGTATCAGCCCCAGCATTTT.

V and J are TRBV7-2 and TRBJ2-1, with D hard to call. V was pared by 3 bases and J by 1 base, with 13 bases between. Per the germline V gene, CDR1 is SGHTA and CDR2 is FQGNSA. The CDR3 has 16 residues. Here the CDR3 reads CASSFGRYRSYNEQFF. The DNA for the CDR3 is TGTGCCAGCAGCTTCGGTAGGTATCGGTCCTACAATGAGCAGTTCTTC.

The gene calls are TRBV4-3 and TRBJ1-2, with a weak D call TRBD1 (5 bases). The V end was cut by 0 bases, the J end by 0 bases, with 20 bases between. The V gene's germline CDR1 is LGHNA and CDR2 YSLEER. This CDR3 has 19 residues. DNA for the CDR3: TGCGCCAGCAGCCAAGAGAGTCGGTGGCTCGGGGGATCTAACTATGGCTACACCTTC. Encoded protein: CASSQESRWLGGSNYGYTF.

V gene TRBV5-6 combines with J gene TRBJ2-7, with 8 bases aligning to TRBD1. The CDR3 runs to 14 residues. Germline V gene lookup returns CDR1 SGHDT and CDR2 YYEEEE. V lost 5 bases and J lost 5; bases outside the gene matches: 9. CDR3 coding DNA: TGTGCCAGCAGATACCGGACAGGGACTGACGAGCAGTACTTC. This encodes CASRYRTGTDEQYF.

This clone was found once. This chain uses TRBV5-1 with TRBJ2-3; possibly TRBD2 for D (6 bases). Trimming took off 0 bases at V and 3 bases at J, with 8 bases between the two ends. The CDR3 runs 14 residues. Germline CDR1 SGHRS, CDR2 YFSETQ. CDR3 in amino acids: CASSLDGRTDTQYF. The CDR3 bases are TGCGCCAGCAGCTTGGACGGGAGAACAGATACGCAGTATTTT.

The chain links TRBV7-2 to TRBJ1-1, with TRBD1 as a possible D gene (5 bases). This CDR3 region has 14 residues. The germline gives CDR1 SGHTA, CDR2 FQGNSA. The germline V and J ends were trimmed by 1 base and 3 bases, with 9 bases remaining between them. The CDR3 DNA sequence: TGTGCCAGCAGCTTAGAGGCAGGGTACACTGAAGCTTTCTTT. It encodes CASSLEAGYTEAFF.

The chain employs TRBV4-3 and TRBJ2-3; either TRBD1 or TRBD2 may fit D (5 bases each). The CDR3 loop spans 14 amino acids. Germline assignment: CDR1 LGHNA and CDR2 YSLEER. The ends were cut back, 0 bases at V and 5 bases at J, with 9 bases in the middle. The CDR3 loop reads CASSQEWDEDTQYF. The CDR3 nucleotides are TGCGCCAGCAGCCAAGAGTGGGACGAAGATACGCAGTATTTT.

The chain recombines TRBV9 with TRBJ1-5, with D uncertain. V lost 0 bases and J lost 1, with 5 bases in between. The CDR3 is 14 residues long. In germline, CDR1 is SGDLS, CDR2 YYNGEE. The CDR3 DNA sequence: TGTGCCAGCAGCGTAGGATTCAGCAATCAGCCCCAGCATTTT. It translates to CASSVGFSNQPQHF.

The rearrangement uses TRBV18 and TRBJ2-4; 8 bases map to TRBD1. Germline V gene lookup returns CDR1 KGHSH and CDR2 LQKENI. The V and J ends lost 3 bases and 0 bases, in that order; junction bases with no gene match: 19. This CDR3 has 21 amino acids. The CDR3 DNA sequence: TGTGCCAGCTCACCTTCTTCGTCATCCTCGAGACAGGGGCGAGCCAAAAACATTCAGTACTTC. It is translated as CASSPSSSSSRQGRAKNIQYF.